Each of the 6 T cell receptor beta chains below was sequenced from the same sample in a study of cytomegalovirus exposure and HLA in healthy donors. Using immunoSEQ multiplex PCR, the repertoire was profiled, and TCRdb retains in-frame clones only, with some absent. The sample carries 200,000 to 250,000 clones, approximately 88% recorded once. The sample taken for sequencing was PBMCs. These receptors all stem from a woman aged 25 to 39 in good health and CMV-seropositive.

This clone has more than one count but fewer than ten. The chain combines TRBV5-6 with TRBJ1-2; D is uncertain. CDR1 is SGHDT and CDR2 is YYEEEE in the germline V gene. V was pared by 4 bases and J by 2 bases, with 9 bases between. The CDR3 loop spans 13 amino acids. The CDR3 reads CASSPDTNYGYTF. CDR3 in DNA: TGTGCCAGCAGCCCAGACACGAACTATGGCTACACCTTC.

The chain's CDR3 is CASRGRRAWDGYTF. The CDR3 nucleotides read TGTGCCAGCAGGGGTCGCAGGGCCTGGGATGGCTACACCTTC. The chain is built from TRBV6-5 and TRBJ1-2, with TRBD1 as a possible D gene (5 bases). Germline CDR1 and CDR2: MNHEY and SVGAGI. This CDR3 is built from 14 residues. Trimming removed 6 bases from V and 6 bases from J, with 17 bases in between.

This rearrangement joins TRBV6-5 to TRBJ2-1; possible D gene TRBD1, 5 bases. The CDR3 has 13 residues. Between the trimmed V and J ends, which lost 0 bases and 6 bases, there was a span of 6 bases. Germline V gives CDR1 MNHEY, CDR2 SVGAGI. The DNA of the CDR3 is TGTGCCAGCAGTTACTCAGGGGCCAATGAGCAGTTCTTC. Its translation: CASSYSGANEQFF.

This chain connects TRBV28 to TRBJ1-5; D is uncertain. Germline CDR1 is MDHEN and CDR2 is SYDVKM. V dropped 8 bases and J dropped 0 bases, with 8 bases sitting between them. The length of the CDR3 is 13 residues. CDR3 loop: CASHADSNQPQHF. In DNA form, the CDR3 reads TGTGCCAGCCACGCGGATAGCAATCAGCCCCAGCATTTT.

The genes are TRBV30 and TRBJ2-7, with D possibly being TRBD1 or TRBD2 (5 bases each). The CDR3 runs 16 residues. Trimming took off 5 bases at V and 1 base at J, with 21 bases between the two ends. Germline CDR1 GTSNPN, CDR2 SVGIG (reference sequence). The CDR3 sequence: CAWATTPGTASYEQYF. CDR3 nucleotides: TGTGCCTGGGCCACCACCCCCGGGACCGCATCCTACGAGCAGTACTTC.

The CDR3 loop is CSVDGRKETQYF. The CDR3 DNA follows: TGCAGCGTTGATGGTAGGAAAGAGACCCAGTACTTC. The V call is TRBV29-1, the J call TRBJ2-5; D gene uncertain. Germline V gene data show CDR1 as SQVTM and CDR2 as ANQGSEA. This CDR3 comprises 12 residues. The germline V and J ends were trimmed by 3 bases and 3 bases, with 8 bases remaining between them.